A single sample gave rise to the 28 T cell receptor beta chains below, sequenced in a study of shared clonotypes between healthy human individuals. Repertoires were generated with immunoSEQ multiplex PCR, while TCRdb's copy carries only in-frame clones and drops some. The sample consists of about 1.1 million clones, 75% to 80% of them appearing once. The source material was memory CD4+ T cells from PBMCs. Subset of the sample: CD45RA-negative fraction. Every receptor here comes from a man between 18 and 35 years old in good health. Some clones in this sample may be carry-over from other donors' samples.

This rearrangement joins TRBV6-1 to TRBJ1-5; D perhaps matches TRBD1 (5 bases). Trimming took 0 bases from V and 0 from J, leaving 9 bases between them. Germline loops: CDR1 MNHNS, CDR2 SASEGT. The CDR3 sequence is 16 residues long. The CDR3 DNA reads as TGTGCCAGCAGTGAAGCCCAGGGTCGTAGCAATCAGCCCCAGCATTTT. Translating gives CASSEAQGRSNQPQHF.

Comment on this clone: The same CDR3 arises from other DNA sequences in this sample as well. This sequence joins TRBV5-6 and TRBJ2-7; D call uncertain. CDR3 length: 12 amino acids. Germline values: CDR1 SGHDT, CDR2 YYEEEE. Trimming left V 2 bases short and J 0 bases short, with 3 bases between. The CDR3 here is CASSFRSYEQYF. The DNA of the CDR3 is TGTGCCAGCAGCTTTCGCTCCTACGAGCAGTACTTC.

The J gene is TRBJ2-5, the V gene TRBV5-5; TRBD2 aligns across 9 bases. The J segment lost 5 bases and the V segment lost 0 bases, leaving 8 bases of the junction unmatched. The CDR3 is 16 residues long. Germline V gene data show CDR1 as SGHKS and CDR2 as YYEKEE (reference sequence). This chain's CDR3 is CASSLARKAGGETQYF. In nucleotides, the CDR3 is TGTGCCAGCAGCTTGGCCCGGAAGGCGGGAGGGGAGACCCAGTACTTC.

The CDR3 region is CASSSRSVANTEAFF. Here the CDR3 DNA reads TGTGCCAGCAGTTCGAGATCTGTGGCGAACACTGAAGCTTTCTTT. This sequence joins TRBV6-1 and TRBJ1-1, with D uncertain. The CDR3 length is 15 residues. Trimming removed 5 bases from V and 1 base from J, with 14 bases in between. Germline V lookup: CDR1 MNHNS, CDR2 SASEGT.

A remark on this clone: A clone one base away is much larger, so this may be a read error. The V call is TRBV5-4, the J call TRBJ2-5; D perhaps matches TRBD1 (6 bases). Germline CDR1 and CDR2: SGHNT and YYREEE (reference sequence). The germline V and J ends were trimmed by 0 bases and 4 bases, with 7 bases remaining between them. The CDR3 extends over 13 amino acids. In nucleotides, the CDR3 is TGTGCCAGCAGCTTGGACAGGGCAGAGACCCAGTACTTC. Its protein product is CASSLDRAETQYF. Full variable domain (remainder filled in from reference TRBV5-4 and TRBJ2-5): ETGVTQSPTHLIKTRGQQVTLRCSSQSGHNTVSWYQQALGQGPQFIFQYYREEENGRGNFPPRFSGLQFPNYSSELNVNALELDDSALYLCASSLDRAETQYFGPGTRLLVL.

A note on this clone: A far larger clone is only one base removed, so a read error is likely. The V gene is TRBV2, the J gene TRBJ2-7, with 11 bases aligning to TRBD2. V shed 7 bases and J 0 bases; nucleotides not matched to a gene: 8. This CDR3 contains 16 residues. Germline lookup yields CDR1 SNHLY and CDR2 FYNNEI. CDR3 DNA sequence: TGTGCCAGCACTAGGTCTAGCGGGAGGTCCTCCTACGAGCAGTACTTC. Translating gives CASTRSSGRSSYEQYF.

The rearrangement links TRBV6-5 to TRBJ2-7; D is uncertain. CDR1 is MNHEY, CDR2 SVGAGI, per germline. This CDR3 contains 12 residues. V was shortened by 4 bases and J by 4 bases, with 8 bases between the two germline ends. CDR3: CASSSYGYEQYF. DNA for the CDR3: TGTGCCAGCAGTTCCTACGGTTACGAGCAGTACTTC.

The rearrangement uses TRBV19 and TRBJ1-1, with D hard to call. V lost 4 bases to trimming and J lost 0 bases, with 3 bases between them. CDR1 and CDR2 from the germline V gene are LNHDA and SQIVND (reference sequence). CDR3 size: 12 residues. The CDR3 region has the DNA TGTGCCAGTAGTAAGGTGAACACTGAAGCTTTCTTT. The encoded protein is CASSKVNTEAFF.

The rearrangement uses TRBV30 and TRBJ2-2; maybe TRBD2 (5 bases). Germline V gives CDR1 GTSNPN, CDR2 SVGIG (reference sequence). The CDR3 spans 14 residues. CDR3 nucleotides: TGTATCTGGAGTAGGGTAGCGAAGGGCGGGGAGCTGTTTTTT. Its translation is CIWSRVAKGGELFF.

In regard to this clone: Different DNA sequences within this sample yield the same CDR3. The V and J genes are TRBV5-1 and TRBJ2-7, with 8 bases identical to TRBD1. In germline, CDR1 is SGHRS, CDR2 YFSETQ. The CDR3 extends over 15 amino acids. Trimming removed 0 bases from V and 1 base from J; junction bases left unmatched: 3. The CDR3 reads CASSLGGTGSYEQYF. For the CDR3, the DNA is TGCGCCAGCAGCTTGGGAGGGACAGGATCCTACGAGCAGTACTTC.

This chain uses TRBV28 with TRBJ2-5; either TRBD1 or TRBD2 may supply D (6 bases each). CDR3 length: 13 residues. The germline V gene has CDR1 MDHEN and CDR2 SYDVKM. The ends were cut back, 6 bases at V and 7 bases at J, with 15 bases in the middle. The CDR3 sequence: CASSRGPGRTQYF. The CDR3 region has the DNA TGTGCCAGCAGCCGGGGGCCGGGAAGGACCCAGTACTTC.

The genes are TRBV7-2 and TRBJ2-7; possibly TRBD1 or TRBD2 for D (5 bases each). In germline, CDR1 is SGHTA, CDR2 FQGNSA. V gave up 5 bases and J gave up 2 bases, with 13 bases separating them. CDR3 length: 14 residues. This chain's CDR3 is CASSPGTPAYEQYF. The CDR3 region has the DNA TGTGCCAGCAGCCCAGGGACGCCCGCCTACGAGCAGTACTTC.

The CDR3 coding sequence is TGTGCCACCCGCGAGTGGTCCTACGAGCAGTACTTC. This gives the protein CATREWSYEQYF. The V call is TRBV10-3, the J call TRBJ2-7; no clear D. V lost 10 bases, J lost 1 base, and 11 bases lay in between. Germline V gene lookup returns CDR1 ENHRY and CDR2 SYGVKD. CDR3 length: 12 residues.

The rearrangement links TRBV7-7 to TRBJ2-3; TRBD2 matches at 13 bases. This CDR3 is built from 16 residues. The V segment lost 5 bases and the J segment 5 bases; nucleotides outside the gene matches: 7. CDR1 is SSHAT, CDR2 FNYEAQ, per germline (reference sequence). In DNA, the CDR3 is TGTGCCAGCAGCGAAACTAGCGGGAGGGGGGGAGATACGCAGTATTTT. As protein: CASSETSGRGGDTQYF. The full variable domain, its missing parts supplied by reference TRBV7-7 and TRBJ2-3, is GAGVSQSPRYKVTKRGQDVTLRCDPISSHATLYWYQQALGQGPEFLTYFNYEAQPDKSGLPSDRFSAERPEGSISTLTIQRTEQRDSAMYRCASSETSGRGGDTQYFGPGTRLTVL.

There are many counts of this clone. The chain carries TRBV6-5 and TRBJ1-3; maybe TRBD1 (5 bases). CDR1 is MNHEY, CDR2 SVGAGI, per germline. Trimming left V 6 bases short and J 0 bases short, with 12 bases between. The CDR3 contains 15 residues. CDR3 coding DNA: TGTGCCAGCAGGCGGGACGCCTTCTCTGGAAACACCATATATTTT. This encodes CASRRDAFSGNTIYF.

The chain links TRBV7-3 to TRBJ2-2; 12 bases are a match to TRBD2. The CDR3 is 17 amino acids. The germline V gene has CDR1 SGHTA and CDR2 FQGTGA. Unmatched junction bases numbered 6, after V lost 1 base and J lost 6 bases. The CDR3 loop reads CASSLRLAGAGAGELFF. CDR3 sequence (DNA): TGTGCCAGCAGCTTAAGACTAGCGGGAGCTGGGGCCGGGGAGCTGTTTTTT. Drawing the rest from reference TRBV7-3 and TRBJ2-2, the complete variable domain is GAGVSQTPSNKVTEKGKYVELRCDPISGHTALYWYRQSLGQGPEFLIYFQGTGAADDSGLPNDRFFAVRPEGSVSTLKIQRTERGDSAVYLCASSLRLAGAGAGELFFGEGSRLTVL.

J is TRBJ1-3 and V is TRBV30, with D possibly matching TRBD1 (5 bases). The germline gives CDR1 GTSNPN, CDR2 SVGIG (reference sequence). V lost 5 bases and J lost 0, with 14 bases in between. The CDR3 runs to 15 residues. CDR3 amino acids: CAWSRDARSGNTIYF. As DNA, the CDR3 is TGTGCCTGGTCTAGGGACGCCCGCTCTGGAAACACCATATATTTT.

The chain couples TRBV28 to TRBJ2-3; the D is unclear. This CDR3 has 13 amino acids. Germline V gene data show CDR1 as MDHEN and CDR2 as SYDVKM. The V and J ends lost 1 base and 2 bases respectively, with 4 bases between them. For the CDR3, the DNA is TGTGCCAGCAGTTTATTTTCCACAGATACGCAGTATTTT. As protein: CASSLFSTDTQYF.

The J gene is TRBJ1-3, the V gene TRBV20-1; D ambiguous. V was cut by 6 bases and J by 3 bases, with 6 bases left in between. Germline loops: CDR1 DFQATT, CDR2 SNEGSKA (reference sequence). The CDR3 has 11 amino acids. The CDR3: CSAIIGNTIYF. In DNA form, the CDR3 reads TGCAGTGCAATAATTGGAAACACCATATATTTT.

In the case of this clone: A read error likely explains this, since a far larger clone differs by one base. The chain joins TRBV30 to TRBJ1-1, with 7 nucleotides matching TRBD1. Germline V gene sequence: CDR1 GTSNPN, CDR2 SVGIG (reference sequence). The CDR3 loop spans 13 amino acids. V lost 4 bases to trimming and J lost 4 bases; unmatched junction nucleotides: 6. The CDR3 here is CAWTGTVSTEAFF. Here the CDR3 DNA reads TGTGCCTGGACCGGGACAGTGAGCACTGAAGCTTTCTTT.

The V gene is TRBV4-3, the J gene TRBJ2-3, with no clear D. The CDR3 totals 15 residues. Trimming stripped 2 bases from V and 2 bases from J, with 11 bases between. Germline V gene data show CDR1 as LGHNA and CDR2 as YSLEER. In DNA form, the CDR3 reads TGCGCCAGCAGCCAACAGGTTTCCACCACAGATACGCAGTATTTT. It yields the protein CASSQQVSTTDTQYF.

In its sample, this clone was seen once. The rearrangement uses TRBV9 and TRBJ2-3; D gene uncertain. CDR1 and CDR2 from the germline V gene are SGDLS and YYNGEE. The CDR3 runs to 13 residues. V lost 4 bases to trimming and J lost 0 bases, with 6 bases between them. The CDR3 reads CASSTSSTDTQYF. CDR3 in DNA: TGTGCCAGCAGCACCTCTAGCACAGATACGCAGTATTTT.

This clone came up once. V and J are TRBV28 and TRBJ2-1, with no clear D. Germline lookup yields CDR1 MDHEN and CDR2 SYDVKM. Trimming shortened V by 5 bases and J by 4 bases, and 6 bases separated the two germline ends. CDR3 length equals 12 residues. The CDR3 nucleotides read TGTGCCAGCAGTCGCCGATACAATGAGCAGTTCTTC. Its protein product is CASSRRYNEQFF.

This sequence joins TRBV7-3 and TRBJ2-7, with D tentatively TRBD2 (5 bases). This CDR3 has 13 amino acids. Trimming cost V 1 base and J 6 bases, with 10 bases left between them. The V gene's germline CDR1 is SGHTA and CDR2 FQGTGA. CDR3 in amino acids: CASSLNARGEQYF. CDR3 nucleotides: TGTGCCAGCAGCTTAAACGCCCGGGGCGAGCAGTACTTC.

The CDR3 here is CASSFERSSLEQYF. The CDR3 DNA is TGTGCCAGCAGTTTTGAGCGGTCAAGTCTCGAGCAGTACTTC. V is TRBV27 and J is TRBJ2-7; a weak D match, TRBD2 (5 bases). The ends were cut back, 3 bases at V and 6 bases at J, with 15 bases in the middle. Germline V gene sequence: CDR1 MNHEY, CDR2 SMNVEV (reference sequence). This CDR3 has 14 amino acids.

This rearrangement joins TRBV18 to TRBJ1-1; tentative D call: TRBD1 (5 bases). CDR1 and CDR2 (germline): KGHSH, LQKENI. V lost 4 bases to trimming and J lost 1 base, with 10 bases between them. This CDR3 contains 14 residues. This chain's CDR3 is CASSRQRENTEAFF. In nucleotides, the CDR3 is TGTGCCAGCTCACGACAGCGGGAGAACACTGAAGCTTTCTTT.

The CDR3 region has the DNA TGCGCCAGCAGCTTGGACCCAGCTGCCTACGAGCAGTACTTC. Translating gives CASSLDPAAYEQYF. The chain combines TRBV5-1 with TRBJ2-7; D not resolved. The V end was cut by 0 bases, the J end by 2 bases, with 9 bases between. Germline CDR1 and CDR2: SGHRS and YFSETQ. The CDR3 length is 14 residues.

The chain links TRBV14 to TRBJ2-7; D unclear. V lost 0 bases, J lost 0 bases, and 9 bases lay in between. The germline V gene encodes CDR1 SGHDN and CDR2 FVKESK. The CDR3 contains 15 residues. The CDR3 nucleotides are TGTGCCAGCAGCCAAGACCCACAGAGCTCCTACGAGCAGTACTTC. Protein: CASSQDPQSSYEQYF.